This record concerns one TCR beta chain sequence. There is no known antigen for this receptor. Per-base qualities were not stored, and no clone one base away is much larger. The Qiagen DNeasy kit was used to extract genomic DNA both from unsorted PBMCs and from the negatively selected CD4+ and CD8+ fractions. TCR beta CDR3 regions were subjected to amplification by immunoSEQ multiplex PCR with primers that anneal to V and J segments. A synthetic immune receptor repertoire was used to minimize amplification bias, and any residual bias was removed computationally once sequencing was done. The source study handled its data this way. Custom Python scripts were used to quantify repertoire diversity as the Shannon entropy index. Unsorted, CD4+ and CD8+ repertoires were examined separately, except in combined analyses, for which CD4+ and CD8+ sequences were merged in silico. Clonal expansion was defined as a frequency increase of at least 2-fold after treatment compared with C1D1, and clones undetected at baseline were assigned a pseudocount of 0.5. Clones with 0 or 1 copy at C1D1 were classified as singleton clones, and clones with 2 or more copies were classified as non-singleton clones. Clones expanded in unsorted samples were labelled as CD4+, CD8+ or unknown by matching protein sequences in sorted samples from the same patient. Wilcoxon tests were applied to paired samples to test diversity changes from C1D1 to C4D1. TCRdb retrieved this table from immuneACCESS and kept in-frame rearrangements only. Not all clones are present; in checked studies, unresolved V genes account for under half, and no reason is known for the remainder. V and J calls and clone size are those listed in that table; D and trimming were worked out from the DNA. This sample comprises under 30,000 clones, roughly two thirds of them detected only once. Around 15% of the sample comes from the top ten.

The data derive from a study of PD-1 blockade in classical Hodgkin lymphoma (dated by TCRdb to about 2020). For the study in its entirety: Nivolumab dosing was 3 mg/kg intravenously every 2 weeks, continuing until either disease progression or unacceptable toxicity. A peripheral blood immune signature of response to PD-1 blockade in classical Hodgkin lymphoma was defined using TCR beta sequencing and CyTOF.

The investigation overall reported the following: Lower diversity was observed in patients in whom nivolumab was started less than 1 year after ASCT, and these patients were excluded from later analyses so that confounding by immune reconstitution would be avoided. Newly diagnosed patients were reported to have lower baseline TCR diversity than healthy donors, and relapsed/refractory patients were reported to have lower baseline TCR diversity still. Baseline diversity similar to that of newly diagnosed patients was observed in trial patients achieving complete response, whereas significantly lower diversity was observed in partial responders and progressors. By C4D1, a significant rise was seen in CD4+ TCR diversity but not in CD8+ TCR diversity (p=0.0027 vs p=0.16), and the rise was most apparent among complete responders (p=0.02). Only a single clinical trial cohort was studied, and what caused the repertoire differences, possibly disease activity or prior therapy, remained undefined.

The germline V gene supplies CDR1 SGHRS and CDR2 YFSETQ. V loses 4 bases at its end and J loses 5 bases; junction bases beyond the gene matches: 4. Inclusive of the bounding cysteine and phenylalanine, the CDR3 is 15 residues long. The only DNA kept is the CDR3, 45 bases in frame from the first base. The time point label here, explained by the study, means: cycle 2 day 1 (C2D1) of nivolumab. Every trial patient had relapsed after autologous stem cell transplantation, and cohorts A, B and C differed in prior brentuximab vedotin exposure. The trial cohort included around 60 patients with relapsed/refractory classical Hodgkin lymphoma, and each patient had a best overall response of complete response, partial response or progressive disease. In the multi-cohort phase II CheckMate 205 trial, trial patients received single-agent nivolumab. An independent review committee assessed best overall response by applying the 2007 International Working Group response criteria. Trial PBMCs were obtained immediately prior to nivolumab initiation (C1D1) and on therapy at cycle 2 day 1 and cycle 4 day 1. After peripheral blood was drawn into 8 mL Vacutainer Cell Preparation Tubes, PBMCs were isolated by centrifugation and then cryopreserved.

The clonotype comes from a human donor with classical Hodgkin lymphoma. Source: peripheral blood mononuclear cells (PBMCs), taken before the second cycle of nivolumab. The chain couples TRBV5-1 to TRBJ2-7; the junction holds 15 bases that match TRBD2. The encoded CDR3 is CASSLGLAGGHEQYF. At the DNA level, the sequence is TGCGCCAGCAGCCTGGGACTAGCGGGGGGCCACGAGCAGTACTTC.